The rows below give T cell receptor beta chains drawn from one sample of a study of T cells in Graves' hyperthyroidism and ophthalmopathy. MiXCR, run by TCRdb on the multiplex PCR reads, gives a single entry per CDR3 protein. The sample has 660,000 or so distinct CDR3 sequences, 40% to 55% seen once. The specimen sequenced was peripheral blood or thyroid tissue (not recorded which). Receptors originate from an adult man with Graves' disease, either hyperthyroidism or ophthalmopathy (not recorded which). Both conserved end residues are trimmed from each CDR3. The order of the fields is J gene, CDR3 length, V gene, CDR3 protein.

TRBJ1-3 | 14 | TRBV10-3 | AISAYGQSSGNTIY
TRBJ1-6 | 12 | TRBV2 | ASSEGHRNSPLH
TRBJ2-5 | 12 | TRBV29-1 | SSQFGSGQETQY
TRBJ1-6 | 14 | TRBV5-1 | ASSLGYRDRDSPLH
TRBJ1-1 | 13 | TRBV7-1 | ASSSGQGGYTEAF
TRBJ1-5 | 11 | TRBV29-1 | SEGQGVYQPQH
TRBJ1-2 | 16 | TRBV7-9 | ASSLVDGGDFKHYGYT
TRBJ1-2 | 14 | TRBV7-6 | ASNLEGTGSNYGYT
TRBJ2-2 | 12 | TRBV29-1 | SVSSGVFSGELF
TRBJ2-5 | 13 | TRBV2 | ASSEARTAQETQY
TRBJ1-5 | 12 | TRBV6-5 | AISGNGQGRPQH
TRBJ1-1 | 14 | TRBV12-3/TRBV12-4 | ASSFPLATPNTEAF
TRBJ2-5 | 13 | TRBV11-2 | ASTLAGGGQETQY
TRBJ2-5 | 13 | TRBV24-1 | ATSDYGSLVETQY
TRBJ1-1 | 11 | TRBV7-9 | ASSWDVNTEAF
TRBJ2-5 | 12 | TRBV7-9 | ASSVGLQEETQY
TRBJ1-2 | 12 | TRBV10-3 | ASSDATANYGYT
TRBJ1-1 | 11 | TRBV2 | ASSGRSGTEAF
TRBJ1-1 | 12 | TRBV25-1 | ASRMDRTNTEAF
TRBJ2-5 | 13 | TRBV5-1 | ASSPTTPGLETQY
TRBJ2-2 | 14 | TRBV7-9 | ASSPTTSGTTGELF
TRBJ1-5 | 13 | TRBV10-2 | ASSQSGGSNQPQH
TRBJ2-7 | 12 | TRBV20-1 | SASLGTGAWEQY
TRBJ2-7 | 11 | TRBV6-5 | ASSQPGGYEQY
TRBJ1-5 | 11 | TRBV5-1 | ASSLAVDQPQH
TRBJ2-5 | 13 | TRBV6-2/TRBV6-3 | ASSYSRGGGETQY
TRBJ1-2 | 9 | TRBV6-6 | ASDRENGYT
TRBJ1-2 | 9 | TRBV6-5 | ASTQGPLLT
TRBJ1-3 | 14 | TRBV2 | ASSDPGQGVGNTIY
TRBJ1-5 | 11 | TRBV20-1 | SARSAADQPQH